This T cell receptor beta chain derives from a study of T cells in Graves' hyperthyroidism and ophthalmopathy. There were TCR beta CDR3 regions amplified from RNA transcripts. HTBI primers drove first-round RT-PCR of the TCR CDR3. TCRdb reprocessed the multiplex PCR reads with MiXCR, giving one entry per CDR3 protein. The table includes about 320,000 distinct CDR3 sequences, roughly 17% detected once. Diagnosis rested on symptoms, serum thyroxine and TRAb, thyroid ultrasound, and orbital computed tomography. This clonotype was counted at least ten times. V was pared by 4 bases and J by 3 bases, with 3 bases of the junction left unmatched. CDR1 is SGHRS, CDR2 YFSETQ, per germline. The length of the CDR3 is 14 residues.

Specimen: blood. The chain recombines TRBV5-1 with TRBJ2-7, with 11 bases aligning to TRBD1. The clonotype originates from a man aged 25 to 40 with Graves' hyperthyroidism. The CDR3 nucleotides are TGCGCCAGCAGCATGGGACAGGGGGTCTACGAGCAGTACTTC. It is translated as CASSMGQGVYEQYF.